These 16 T cell receptor beta chains originate from one sample sequenced in a study of CD8+CD57+ T cells in acquired aplastic anemia. The use of genomic DNA as template underpinned the TCR beta VDJ and CDR3 profiling. TCRdb recomputed calls from the reads with MiXCR, one row per CDR3 protein. The sample holds about 220,000 distinct CDR3 sequences, roughly 35% seen once. Sequenced: sorted CD4+, CD8+, or CD8+CD57+ T cells (not recorded which) from PBMCs. These receptors were taken from a human donor in good health, serving as a control.

This clonotype was seen repeatedly, ten times or more. V is TRBV7-2 and J is TRBJ2-7; D is perhaps TRBD2 (6 bases). CDR3 size: 15 residues. In germline, CDR1 is SGHTA, CDR2 FQGNSA. Between the trimmed V and J ends, which lost 1 base and 2 bases, there was a span of 12 bases. CDR3 amino acids: CASSLGPAGPYEQYF. Here the CDR3 DNA reads TGTGCCAGCAGCTTAGGACCCGCGGGGCCCTACGAGCAGTACTTC.

This clonotype was found many times. The chain carries TRBV7-9 and TRBJ1-1; no definite D call. Germline loops: CDR1 SEHNR, CDR2 FQNEAQ (reference sequence). CDR3 length: 13 amino acids. V was trimmed by 5 bases and J by 3 bases, leaving 10 bases between them. CDR3 sequence reads: CASSPTRHTEAFF. The CDR3 region has the DNA TGTGCCAGCAGCCCTACGAGGCACACTGAAGCTTTCTTT.

The table lists this clonotype with a few counts. Here the CDR3 DNA reads TGTGCCAGCAGCTTGGGGGCGGGGCGGAGACAAGAGACCCAGTACTTC. This gives the protein CASSLGAGRRQETQYF. The V call is TRBV5-6, the J call TRBJ2-5; D perhaps matches TRBD2 (6 bases). Per germline, CDR1 SGHDT and CDR2 YYEEEE. Trimming took 0 bases from V and 2 from J, leaving 14 bases between them. The CDR3 runs 16 residues.

This rearrangement joins TRBV10-3 to TRBJ1-5, with D tentatively TRBD1 (6 bases). Germline values: CDR1 ENHRY, CDR2 SYGVKD. Trimming took 5 bases from V and 2 from J, leaving 19 bases between them. This CDR3 region has 17 residues. The CDR3 protein is CAISLWGGPSGNQPQHF. CDR3 in DNA: TGTGCCATCAGTTTATGGGGGGGGCCGAGTGGCAATCAGCCCCAGCATTTT.

On this clonotype: One base away lies a much larger clone, so this may be a sequencing read error. The chain employs TRBV7-2 and TRBJ1-4; no firm D call. The CDR3 has 14 amino acids. The ends were cut back, 1 base at V and 8 bases at J, with 11 bases in the middle. Germline lookup yields CDR1 SGHTA and CDR2 FQGNSA. Here the CDR3 reads CASSLDLAEEKLFF. The CDR3 bases are TGTGCCAGCAGCTTAGATTTGGCAGAGGAAAAACTGTTTTTT.

This clonotype occurred many times. The rearrangement uses TRBV2 and TRBJ1-6; unclear D gene. The CDR3 spans 13 residues. Trimming left V 4 bases short and J 3 bases short, with 4 bases between. Germline V gene lookup returns CDR1 SNHLY and CDR2 FYNNEI. The CDR3 DNA reads TGTGCCAGCAGTGGGAACTATAATTCACCCCTCCACTTT. This codes for CASSGNYNSPLHF.

J is TRBJ2-2 and V is TRBV19; no firm D call. With 7 bases removed from V and 6 bases from J, the gap between germline ends came to 15 bases. Germline-derived CDR1 and CDR2 are LNHDA and SQIVND (reference sequence). The CDR3 covers 14 residues. The CDR3: CASMVFGSAGELFF. CDR3 DNA sequence: TGTGCCAGTATGGTTTTCGGTTCGGCCGGGGAGCTGTTTTTT. The full variable domain, completed using reference TRBV19 and TRBJ2-2, is DGGITQSPKYLFRKEGQNVTLSCEQNLNHDAMYWYRQDPGQGLRLIYYSQIVNDFQKGDIAEGYSVSREKKESFPLTVTSAQKNPTAFYLCASMVFGSAGELFFGEGSRLTVL.

The CDR3 DNA is TGTGCCACCAGCAGTTACGCCCTAGCGGGAGGATACGAGCAGTACTTC. Residues: CATSSYALAGGYEQYF. V gene TRBV15 combines with J gene TRBJ2-7, with TRBD2 matching over 11 bases. The CDR3 spans 16 residues. Germline V gene data show CDR1 as LNHNV and CDR2 as YYDKDF (reference sequence). J gave up 4 bases and V 3 bases, and 8 bases lay outside the gene matches.

This chain connects TRBV9 to TRBJ1-1; D not resolved. Between the trimmed V and J ends, which lost 7 bases and 3 bases, there was a span of 25 bases. Germline values: CDR1 SGDLS, CDR2 YYNGEE. CDR3 length: 17 residues. This CDR3 is CASAVSYLQCGDTEAFF. The CDR3 coding sequence is TGTGCCAGCGCCGTGAGCTACTTACAATGTGGCGACACTGAAGCTTTCTTT.

This clonotype was counted ten times or more. The chain employs TRBV29-1 and TRBJ1-1; perhaps TRBD1 as D (6 bases). Between the trimmed V and J ends, which lost 5 bases and 7 bases, there was a span of 17 bases. The CDR3 spans 13 residues. Germline loops: CDR1 SQVTM, CDR2 ANQGSEA. The CDR3 spells CSVFMGGGGEAFF. The CDR3 coding sequence is TGCAGCGTTTTTATGGGGGGCGGAGGTGAAGCTTTCTTT.

This clonotype was counted many times. The rearrangement uses TRBV7-2 and TRBJ1-6; tentatively, D is TRBD1 (5 bases). Trimming left V 7 bases short and J 6 bases short, with 10 bases between. The germline V gene has CDR1 SGHTA and CDR2 FQGNSA. This CDR3 comprises 13 residues. The CDR3 reads CASKERGNSPLHF. DNA of the CDR3: TGTGCCAGCAAGGAGAGGGGTAATTCACCCCTCCACTTT.

To note about this clonotype: Since a much larger clone is just one base distant, this may be a read error. Given the absence of the conserved phenylalanine or tryptophan at the CDR3 end, a read error is likely. The chain joins TRBV9 to TRBJ1-2, with D perhaps matching TRBD1 (5 bases). V lost 0 bases to trimming and J lost 2 bases, with 8 bases between them. Germline loops: CDR1 SGDLS, CDR2 YYNGEE. CDR3 length: 14 residues. The CDR3 bases are TGTGCCAGCAGCGTAGGGGCAGGGAACTATGGCTACACCCTC. Translation gives CASSVGAGNYGYTL.

The CDR3 loop reads CASSISGLEADTQYF. The CDR3 DNA follows: TGTGCCAGTAGTATCTCGGGACTAGAAGCAGATACGCAGTATTTT. This chain links TRBV19 with TRBJ2-3; 8 bases are shared with TRBD2. V shed 3 bases and J 4 bases; nucleotides not matched to a gene: 6. Germline V lookup: CDR1 LNHDA, CDR2 SQIVND (reference sequence). The CDR3 contains 15 residues.

The rearrangement joins TRBV24-1 to TRBJ2-5; the match to TRBD1 covers 7 bases. Losses at the gene ends were 9 bases for V and 0 bases for J; bases not matched to a gene: 0. CDR3 size: 12 residues. CDR1 and CDR2 from the germline V gene are KGHDR and SFDVKD. The CDR3 loop reads CATGTDQETQYF. DNA for the CDR3: TGTGCCACCGGGACAGACCAAGAGACCCAGTACTTC.

The chain couples TRBV19 to TRBJ2-1; 11 positions match TRBD2. V shed 4 bases, J shed 5 bases, and the junction held 10 bases outside the gene matches. Per the germline V gene, CDR1 is LNHDA and CDR2 is SQIVND (reference sequence). The CDR3 length is 17 residues. CDR3 protein: CASSRLSPSGGNNEQFF. The CDR3 nucleotides read TGTGCCAGTAGTAGGCTCTCGCCTAGCGGGGGGAACAATGAGCAGTTCTTC.

This rearrangement joins TRBV29-1 to TRBJ1-1; D unclear. CDR1 is SQVTM, CDR2 ANQGSEA, per germline. With 4 bases removed from V and 10 bases from J, the gap between germline ends came to 10 bases. The CDR3 runs 10 residues. CDR3 protein: CSVVGYRAFF. For the CDR3, the DNA is TGCAGCGTTGTTGGCTATCGAGCTTTCTTT.